This TCR beta chain was recovered during a study of cytomegalovirus exposure and HLA in healthy donors. Profiling relied on immunoSEQ multiplex PCR, and the TCRdb table lists in-frame clones only, not all of them. The data hold some 85,000 clones, with about 96% observed a single time. Per germline, CDR1 MNHEY and CDR2 SMNVEV (reference sequence). Trimming shortened V by 10 bases and J by 4 bases, and 28 bases separated the two germline ends. This CDR3 spans 17 amino acids. The material sequenced was PBMCs. The TCR sequence derives from a woman between 18 and 29 years old in good health and CMV-seronegative. This chain links TRBV27 with TRBJ1-2, with D possibly TRBD1 on 6 matching bases. The CDR3 is CATTSNPTGTIFYGYTF. As DNA, the CDR3 is TGTGCCACTACCTCGAATCCGACAGGCACAATTTTCTATGGCTACACCTTC.